A selection of T cell receptor beta chains follows, all from one sample in a study of type 1 and type 2 diabetes patients. One entry per CDR3 protein results from TCRdb running MiXCR on the multiplex PCR reads. The sample holds 270,000 or so distinct CDR3 sequences, approximately 50% seen once. The sample was peripheral blood mononuclear cells (PBMCs). The receptors stem from a young man with type 2 diabetes. The CDR3 runs from the conserved cysteine through the conserved F or W. Fields, in order: V gene, clone size, D gene, J gene, CDR3 DNA, CDR3 protein. The D gene is left open where the match is weak. Where a row states a size, it is once, few, many or the class of an expanded clone; other rows omit it.

V gene: TRBV7-2
clone size: -
D gene: -
J gene: TRBJ1-4
CDR3 DNA: TGTGCCAGCAGCCCAGGACGACCTGAAAAACTGTTTTTT
CDR3 protein: CASSPGRPEKLFF

V gene: TRBV7-2
clone size: many
D gene: -
J gene: TRBJ2-7
CDR3 DNA: TGTGCCAGCAGCCAATCGAGGATGCTGTACGAGCAGTACTTC
CDR3 protein: CASSQSRMLYEQYF

V gene: TRBV12-3/TRBV12-4
clone size: once
D gene: TRBD1
J gene: TRBJ2-7
CDR3 DNA: TGTGCCAGCAGCACGACAGGGGGCGCCTACGAGCAGTACTTC
CDR3 protein: CASSTTGGAYEQYF

V gene: TRBV30
clone size: -
D gene: TRBD1
J gene: TRBJ1-3
CDR3 DNA: TGTGCCTGGGTTGGACAGGCTGGAAACACCATATATTTT
CDR3 protein: CAWVGQAGNTIYF

V gene: TRBV7-6
clone size: -
D gene: -
J gene: TRBJ2-7
CDR3 DNA: TGTGCCAGCAGCCGAACCACAGACTACGAGCAGTACTTC
CDR3 protein: CASSRTTDYEQYF

V gene: TRBV5-1
clone size: -
D gene: -
J gene: TRBJ2-5
CDR3 DNA: TGCGCCAGCAGCTTGGTCGGGACCTTCGAAGAGACCCAGTACTTC
CDR3 protein: CASSLVGTFEETQYF

V gene: TRBV10-3
clone size: many
D gene: TRBD1
J gene: TRBJ1-6
CDR3 DNA: TGTGCCACCCGGACAGGGGCCGATAATTCACCCCTCCACTTT
CDR3 protein: CATRTGADNSPLHF

V gene: TRBV5-1
clone size: -
D gene: -
J gene: TRBJ2-7
CDR3 DNA: TGTGCCAGCAGCTGGGACCCGCCGGGGCTCGAGCAGTACTTC
CDR3 protein: CASSWDPPGLEQYF

V gene: TRBV28
clone size: few
D gene: -
J gene: TRBJ2-7
CDR3 DNA: TGTGCCAGCAGTTCCACCGACTACGAGCAGTACTTC
CDR3 protein: CASSSTDYEQYF

V gene: TRBV15
clone size: -
D gene: TRBD1
J gene: TRBJ1-6
CDR3 DNA: TGTGCCACCAGCAGAGGACAGGGCGGTTCACCCCTCCACTTT
CDR3 protein: CATSRGQGGSPLHF

V gene: TRBV6-1
clone size: -
D gene: -
J gene: TRBJ2-1
CDR3 DNA: TGTGCCATCGGAGTTGGAGGAGATGAGCAGTTCTTC
CDR3 protein: CAIGVGGDEQFF

V gene: TRBV20-1
clone size: -
D gene: TRBD1
J gene: TRBJ2-5
CDR3 DNA: TGCAGTACCCCGGGACAGGGATTAGAGACCCAGTACTTC
CDR3 protein: CSTPGQGLETQYF

V gene: TRBV20-1
clone size: -
D gene: -
J gene: TRBJ1-1
CDR3 DNA: TGCAGTGCTAGGCAAGATATCACTGAAGCTTTCTTT
CDR3 protein: CSARQDITEAFF

V gene: TRBV30
clone size: -
D gene: TRBD2
J gene: TRBJ2-5
CDR3 DNA: TGTGCCTGGAGCCCCGGGACTAGCGACCAAGAGACCCAGTACTTC
CDR3 protein: CAWSPGTSDQETQYF

V gene: TRBV28
clone size: -
D gene: TRBD1
J gene: TRBJ1-4
CDR3 DNA: TGTGCCAGCAGTCCAGGGGGCGTTTTCATCGGAAAACTGTTTTTT
CDR3 protein: CASSPGGVFIGKLFF